Given below is one T cell receptor (beta chain) in context. The CDR3 has 15 residues. The germline gives CDR1 SGHVS, CDR2 FQNEAQ. Deletions cut 4 bases from V and 6 bases from J, with 17 bases between. Recruits, aged about 18 to 89 years, lived in under 25 US areas. Exposed study participants had met a COVID-19 case within 2 weeks before entry. These data are taken from a study of blood T cell repertoires in COVID-19. Across the study: Donors in the United States, Italy and Spain gave samples during acute or convalescent COVID-19. T cells, B-cell-depleted T cells, or PBMCs provided the cDNA or gDNA that served as material.

Data came from immunoSEQ multiplex PCR; TCRdb stores just in-frame clones and leaves some out. Here the sample spans roughly 250,000 clones, about 83% being singletons. The chain employs TRBV7-8 and TRBJ2-3, with D tentatively TRBD2 (5 bases). Sample: PBMCs or T cells enriched from blood (not recorded which). This TCR was recovered from a woman aged 40 to 50 who had been exposed to COVID-19. The CDR3 DNA follows: TGTGCCAGCAGCTCACTAGAACCTCTCCTGGATACGCAGTATTTT. Residues: CASSSLEPLLDTQYF.